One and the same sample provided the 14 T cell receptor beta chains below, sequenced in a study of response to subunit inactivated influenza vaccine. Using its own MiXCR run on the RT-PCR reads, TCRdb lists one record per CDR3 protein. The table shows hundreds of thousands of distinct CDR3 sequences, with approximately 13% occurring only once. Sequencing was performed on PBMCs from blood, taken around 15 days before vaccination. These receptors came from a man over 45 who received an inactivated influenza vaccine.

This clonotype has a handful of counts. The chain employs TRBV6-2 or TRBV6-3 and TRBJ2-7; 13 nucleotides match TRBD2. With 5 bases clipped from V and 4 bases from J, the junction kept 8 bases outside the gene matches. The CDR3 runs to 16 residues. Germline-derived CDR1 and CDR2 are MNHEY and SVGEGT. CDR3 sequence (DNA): TGTGCCAGCAGTCCCAGGACTAGCGGGGGACCTTACGAGCAGTACTTC. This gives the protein CASSPRTSGGPYEQYF.

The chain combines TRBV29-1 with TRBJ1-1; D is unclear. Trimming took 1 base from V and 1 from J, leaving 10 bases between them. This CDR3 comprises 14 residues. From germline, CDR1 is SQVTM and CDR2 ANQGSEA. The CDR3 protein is CSVEATPRNTEAFF. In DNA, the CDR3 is TGCAGCGTTGAAGCCACCCCCAGGAACACTGAAGCTTTCTTT.

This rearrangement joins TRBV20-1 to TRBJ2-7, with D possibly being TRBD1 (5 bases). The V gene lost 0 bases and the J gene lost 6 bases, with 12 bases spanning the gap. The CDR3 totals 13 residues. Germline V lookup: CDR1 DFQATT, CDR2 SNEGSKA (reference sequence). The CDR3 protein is CSARDSWGAEQYF. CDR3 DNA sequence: TGCAGTGCTAGAGATTCGTGGGGCGCCGAGCAGTACTTC.

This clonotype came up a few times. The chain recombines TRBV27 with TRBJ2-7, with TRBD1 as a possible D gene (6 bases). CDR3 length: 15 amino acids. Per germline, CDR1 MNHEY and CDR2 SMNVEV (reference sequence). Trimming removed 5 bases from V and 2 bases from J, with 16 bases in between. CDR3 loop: CASSPRTALTYEQYF. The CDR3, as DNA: TGTGCCAGCAGTCCCCGGACAGCGCTAACCTACGAGCAGTACTTC.

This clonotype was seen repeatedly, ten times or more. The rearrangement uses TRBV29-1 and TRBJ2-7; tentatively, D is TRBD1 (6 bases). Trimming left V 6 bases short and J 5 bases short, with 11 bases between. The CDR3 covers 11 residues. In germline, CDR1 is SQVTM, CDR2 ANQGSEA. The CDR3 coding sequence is TGCAGCGTCTCCAGGGGCCACGAGCAGTACTTC. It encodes CSVSRGHEQYF.

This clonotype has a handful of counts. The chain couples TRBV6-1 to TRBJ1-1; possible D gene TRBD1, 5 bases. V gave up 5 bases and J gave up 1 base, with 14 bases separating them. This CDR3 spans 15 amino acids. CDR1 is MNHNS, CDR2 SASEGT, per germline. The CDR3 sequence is CASSPPGRTNTEAFF. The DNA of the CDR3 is TGTGCCAGCAGTCCACCGGGACGTACGAACACTGAAGCTTTCTTT.

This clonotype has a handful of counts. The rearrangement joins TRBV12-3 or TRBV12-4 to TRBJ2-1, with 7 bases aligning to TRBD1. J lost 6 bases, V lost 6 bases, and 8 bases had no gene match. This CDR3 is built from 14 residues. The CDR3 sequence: CASSIPGQLNEQFF. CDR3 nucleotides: TGTGCCAGCAGCATACCGGGACAGCTCAATGAGCAGTTCTTC.

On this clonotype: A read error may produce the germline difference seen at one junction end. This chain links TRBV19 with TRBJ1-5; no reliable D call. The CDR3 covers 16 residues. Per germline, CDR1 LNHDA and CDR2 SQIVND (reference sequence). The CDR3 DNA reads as TGTGCCAGTACCACCAGGAGAGGAGTTAGCCATCAGCCCCAGCATTTT. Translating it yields CASTTRRGVSHQPQHF.

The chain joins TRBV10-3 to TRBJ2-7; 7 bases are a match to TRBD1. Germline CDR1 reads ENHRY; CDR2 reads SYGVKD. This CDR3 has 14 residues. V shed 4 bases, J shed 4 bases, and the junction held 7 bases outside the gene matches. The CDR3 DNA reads TGTGCCATCAGTGGCCGGGACAGATTATACGAGCAGTACTTC. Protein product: CAISGRDRLYEQYF.

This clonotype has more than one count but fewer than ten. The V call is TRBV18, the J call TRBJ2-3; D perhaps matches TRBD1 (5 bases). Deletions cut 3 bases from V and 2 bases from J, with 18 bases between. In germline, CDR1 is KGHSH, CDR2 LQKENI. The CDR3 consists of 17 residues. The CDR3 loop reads CASSPDNPDWSTDTQYF. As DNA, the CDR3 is TGTGCCAGCTCACCGGACAATCCTGACTGGTCCACAGATACGCAGTATTTT.

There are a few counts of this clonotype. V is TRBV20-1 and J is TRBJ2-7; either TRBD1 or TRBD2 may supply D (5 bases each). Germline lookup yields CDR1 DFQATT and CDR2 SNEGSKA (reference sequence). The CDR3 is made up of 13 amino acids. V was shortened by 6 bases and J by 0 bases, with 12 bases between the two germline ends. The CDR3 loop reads CSAPRDVSYEQYF. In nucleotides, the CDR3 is TGCAGTGCGCCTCGGGACGTCTCCTACGAGCAGTACTTC.

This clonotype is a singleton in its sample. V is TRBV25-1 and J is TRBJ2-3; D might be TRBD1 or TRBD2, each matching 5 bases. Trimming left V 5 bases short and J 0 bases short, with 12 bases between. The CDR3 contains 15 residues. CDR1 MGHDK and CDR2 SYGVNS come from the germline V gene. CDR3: CASSPTRGSTDTQYF. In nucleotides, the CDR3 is TGTGCCAGCAGTCCCACTAGGGGAAGCACAGATACGCAGTATTTT. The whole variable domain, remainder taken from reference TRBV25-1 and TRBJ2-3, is EADIYQTPRYLVIGTGKKITLECSQTMGHDKMYWYQQDPGMELHLIHYSYGVNSTEKGDLSSESTVSRIRTEHFPLTLESARPSHTSQYLCASSPTRGSTDTQYFGPGTRLTVL.

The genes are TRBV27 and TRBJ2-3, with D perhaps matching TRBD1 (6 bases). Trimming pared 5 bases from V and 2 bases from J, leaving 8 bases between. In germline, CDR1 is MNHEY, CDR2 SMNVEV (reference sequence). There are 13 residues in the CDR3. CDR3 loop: CASSKGDTDTQYF. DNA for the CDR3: TGTGCCAGCAGTAAGGGGGACACAGATACGCAGTATTTT.

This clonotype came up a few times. CDR3 sequence (DNA): TGCAGTGCTAGGGACAGGGGGAATACCCAGTACTTC. Amino acid sequence: CSARDRGNTQYF. The chain uses TRBV20-1 and TRBJ2-5; 10 bases map to TRBD1. Trimming cost V 3 bases and J 8 bases; bases outside gene matches: 3. Germline V CDR1 and CDR2: DFQATT, SNEGSKA (reference sequence). The CDR3 is 12 residues long.